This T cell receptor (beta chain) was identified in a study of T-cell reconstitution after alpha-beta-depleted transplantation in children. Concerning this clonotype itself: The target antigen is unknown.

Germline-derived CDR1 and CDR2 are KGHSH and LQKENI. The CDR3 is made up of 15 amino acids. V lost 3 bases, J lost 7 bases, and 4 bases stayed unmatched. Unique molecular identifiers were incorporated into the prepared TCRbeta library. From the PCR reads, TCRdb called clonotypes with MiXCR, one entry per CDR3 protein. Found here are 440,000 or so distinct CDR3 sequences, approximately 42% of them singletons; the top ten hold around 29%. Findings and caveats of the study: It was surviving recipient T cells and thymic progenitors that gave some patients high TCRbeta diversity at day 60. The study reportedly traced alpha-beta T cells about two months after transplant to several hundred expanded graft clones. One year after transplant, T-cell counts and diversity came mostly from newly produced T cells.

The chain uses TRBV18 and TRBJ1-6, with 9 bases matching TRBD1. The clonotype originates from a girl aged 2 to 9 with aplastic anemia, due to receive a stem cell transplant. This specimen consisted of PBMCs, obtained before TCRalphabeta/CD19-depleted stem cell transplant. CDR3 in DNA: TGTGCCAGCTCACCCTCAGGGACAGGGAATTCACCCCTCCACTTT. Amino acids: CASSPSGTGNSPLHF.